The entry below gives a single TCR beta chain sequence along with its context. Its cognate antigen is unknown. The data were obtained in a study of blood T cells in healthy people across ages. General observations from the study: Aged donors had fewer naive CD4+ cells and lower diversity than long-lived donors.

The CDR3 covers 13 residues. J lost 11 bases, V lost 4 bases, and 10 bases had no gene match. The germline CDR1 and CDR2 sequences are SGHDN and FVKESK. Primers used in a second PCR of roughly 7 to 11 cycles were a sample-barcoded 5' primer and a J-beta primer mix. TCRdb called the 5' RACE reads again in MiXCR, with one record for every CDR3 protein. The sample has roughly 560,000 distinct CDR3 sequences; approximately 25% are singletons. This same sample was also taken into another study, of T cells of mothers and their children. That work states: Added by the second PCR's M1S primer were sample barcodes and 2-4 random nucleotides. Per mother, over 8 million TCR beta CDR3 reads were obtained; per child, 2.5 million to 3.5 million.

The chain couples TRBV14 to TRBJ1-1; 7 bases align to TRBD1. The material sequenced was blood. This TCR derives from a boy younger than 18 in good health. Here the CDR3 reads CASSLTGESSAFF. The CDR3 DNA sequence: TGTGCCAGCAGCCTCACAGGGGAGAGTTCGGCTTTCTTT.